The TCR beta chain under discussion was sequenced for a study of OX40 agonist ivuxolimab in advanced cancers. In terms of the full investigation: Ivuxolimab was a fully human IgG2 agonistic monoclonal antibody targeting the costimulatory receptor OX40 (CD134). The dose-escalation cohort was over 70% male with a mean age of 60 years, ranging from 23 to 79. Among the 50 to 55 dose-escalation patients, about 20 had hepatocellular carcinoma, roughly 15 melanoma, 9 renal cell carcinoma and 9 head and neck cancer. Intravenous ivuxolimab was administered to patients every 2 weeks at six dose levels: 0.01, 0.1, 0.3, 1.5, 3 and 10 mg/kg. Partial responses were achieved by three dose-escalation patients, of whom one had hepatocellular carcinoma and two had cutaneous melanoma. Patients were allowed to have had prior anti-PD-1, anti-PD-L1 or anti-CTLA-4 therapy, and 30% to 50% of the dose-escalation patients had previously received checkpoint inhibitors. Peripheral TCRbeta sequencing was intended to test whether TCR sequence diversity was altered and clonal T-cell expansion was caused by ivuxolimab. The monotherapy dose-escalation portion (N of about 49 patients) of the phase I ivuxolimab trial is reported in the paper. The research as a whole found: After ivuxolimab, expanded clones were on average more numerous among CD8+ T cells than among CD4+ T cells. Low levels of normalized T-cell clonal expansion were also seen in some patients who did not respond. The antigen specificity of the clonally expanded peripheral T cells was not determined. At doses of 0.1 to 3.0 mg/kg, clonal expansion of both CD4+ and CD8+ blood T cells was observed from baseline to week 6. In the 0.1-3.0 mg/kg groups, partial responders were among the patients with the lowest normalized peripheral clonal expansion, particularly in CD8+ T cells.

Patients with autoimmune disease history or receiving systemic immunosuppression were excluded from the trial. Peripheral blood for TCR sequencing was drawn from every dose cohort at baseline, at cycle 4 day 1 and at cycle 7 day 1. Samples were obtained from an open-label, multicenter, first-in-human phase I dose-escalation trial of ivuxolimab. Adults with locally advanced or metastatic head and neck squamous cell, hepatocellular, melanoma or renal cell carcinoma were enrolled in the trial. Before TCR sequencing, CD4+ and CD8+ T cells were separately sorted from peripheral blood. Trimming leaves V shorter by 5 bases and J shorter by 9 bases, with the junction holding 13 bases beyond the gene matches. From cysteine to phenylalanine, the CDR3 is 15 amino acids long. Just the 45-base CDR3 DNA is kept, in frame starting at base 1. The germline V gene supplies CDR1 SGHVS and CDR2 FQNEAQ. Points on this clone: Which antigen it targets is not known. No base-level quality is on record; no much larger clone is a single base apart.

Genomic DNA was isolated from the sorted cells so that the TCRbeta CDR3 region could be sequenced. The immunoSEQ Assay was used for sequencing of TCRbeta CDR3 regions. This immuneACCESS table, as held by TCRdb, lists in-frame sequences with V and J called but not all clones. Of the missing ones, under half trace to an unresolved V gene in checked studies; the others have no known cause. In all, the sample holds 55,000 to 70,000 clones, and 84% of those were seen once. In total, the top ten clones hold 2% to 3% of the sample. The sequencing here drew on CD4+ or CD8+ T cells sorted from blood, taken in a trial of the OX40 agonist ivuxolimab. The clonotype was recovered from an adult with an advanced solid tumor such as melanoma, head and neck, liver or kidney cancer. Recombination linked TRBV7-8 to TRBJ2-4, with TRBD1 matching 7 junction bases. CDR3 reads: CASSLVVNRGGIQYF. The DNA is as follows: TGTGCCAGCAGCCTAGTGGTCAACAGGGGTGGCATTCAGTACTTC.